Listed here are 8 T cell receptor beta chains from one sample, sequenced in a study of blood T cell repertoires in COVID-19. Sequencing was performed with immunoSEQ multiplex PCR; in TCRdb, only in-frame clones are kept and a portion is missing. The sample holds more than 50,000 clones, just over 90% seen once. Input material: peripheral blood. These receptors originate from a human donor in a cohort sampled during active COVID-19.

The chain uses TRBV5-1 and TRBJ2-7; 14 bases fit TRBD2. The CDR3 contains 19 residues. Trimming cost V 6 bases and J 0 bases; bases outside gene matches: 14. The germline CDR1 and CDR2 sequences are SGHRS and YFSETQ. The CDR3 DNA sequence: TGCGCCAGCAAACCCCCGGGACTAGCGGGAGCGGATGTCTCCTACGAGCAGTACTTC. Translating gives CASKPPGLAGADVSYEQYF. Full variable domain (missing parts from reference TRBV5-1 and TRBJ2-7): KAGVTQTPRYLIKTRGQQVTLSCSPISGHRSVSWYQQTPGQGLQFLFEYFSETQRNKGNFPGRFSGRQFSNSRSEMNVSTLELGDSALYLCASKPPGLAGADVSYEQYFGPGTRLTVT.

This clone was recorded once. V and J are TRBV25-1 and TRBJ1-4; D might be TRBD1 (6 bases). The CDR3 is 18 residues long. Deletions cut 1 base from V and 0 bases from J, with 15 bases between. Germline V gene lookup returns CDR1 MGHDK and CDR2 SYGVNS. The CDR3 region has the DNA TGTGCCAGCAGTGAATTGGGTATAGGACAGACAACTAATGAAAAACTGTTTTTT. Translation gives CASSELGIGQTTNEKLFF.

CDR3 nucleotide sequence: TGTGCCAGCTCACCCACCCACCTCGTCTGGGGGAGGGTATGGAACAATGAGCAGTTCTTC. This encodes CASSPTHLVWGRVWNNEQFF. This chain joins TRBV18 and TRBJ2-1; TRBD2 agrees at 7 bases. Germline CDR1 KGHSH, CDR2 LQKENI. Trimming removed 3 bases from V and 5 bases from J; junction bases left unmatched: 22. The CDR3 totals 20 residues.

The chain is built from TRBV29-1 and TRBJ2-2; possibly TRBD2 for D (6 bases). Germline V CDR1 and CDR2: SQVTM, ANQGSEA. The germline V and J ends were trimmed by 6 bases and 4 bases, with 18 bases remaining between them. The CDR3 is 15 amino acids. CDR3 in DNA: TGCAGCGTCCAACGGGGGAGCCGGGTCACCGGGGAGCTGTTTTTT. Residues: CSVQRGSRVTGELFF.

This CDR3 reads CASSTDRGMNTEAFF. The CDR3 DNA is TGTGCCAGCAGCACCGACAGGGGTATGAACACTGAAGCTTTCTTT. The chain joins TRBV7-2 to TRBJ1-1, with 8 bases matching TRBD1. V lost 5 bases and J lost 0; bases outside the gene matches: 5. Germline CDR1 SGHTA, CDR2 FQGNSA. CDR3 length equals 15 residues. The whole variable domain, remainder taken from reference TRBV7-2 and TRBJ1-1, is GAGVSQSPSNKVTEKGKDVELRCDPISGHTALYWYRQSLGQGLEFLIYFQGNSAPDKSGLPSDRFSAERTGGSVSTLTIQRTQQEDSAVYLCASSTDRGMNTEAFFGQGTRLTVV.

This clone has just a few counts. The chain joins TRBV7-3 to TRBJ1-6; 7 bases fit TRBD1. This CDR3 region has 15 residues. Trimming removed 2 bases from V and 10 bases from J; junction bases left unmatched: 8. Germline V gene sequence: CDR1 SGHTA, CDR2 FQGTGA. CDR3 bases: TGTGCCAGCAGCTTACAGGGACAGACTGGGTCACCCCTCCACTTT. It is translated as CASSLQGQTGSPLHF.

The count of this clone is one. The V and J genes are TRBV5-8 and TRBJ1-6; D remains unclear. Trimming took 0 bases from V and 5 from J, leaving 9 bases between them. In germline, CDR1 is SGHTS, CDR2 YDEGEE. The CDR3 totals 15 residues. As DNA, the CDR3 is TGTGCCAGCAGCTTGGTTGGTAGTAATAATTCACCCCTCCACTTT. Amino acids: CASSLVGSNNSPLHF.

The chain links TRBV18 to TRBJ1-2; no definite D call. Germline CDR1 KGHSH, CDR2 LQKENI. With 4 bases removed from V and 4 bases from J, the gap between germline ends came to 7 bases. CDR3 length equals 12 residues. This CDR3 is CASSLEGYGYTF. DNA of the CDR3: TGTGCCAGCTCACTCGAGGGCTATGGCTACACCTTC.